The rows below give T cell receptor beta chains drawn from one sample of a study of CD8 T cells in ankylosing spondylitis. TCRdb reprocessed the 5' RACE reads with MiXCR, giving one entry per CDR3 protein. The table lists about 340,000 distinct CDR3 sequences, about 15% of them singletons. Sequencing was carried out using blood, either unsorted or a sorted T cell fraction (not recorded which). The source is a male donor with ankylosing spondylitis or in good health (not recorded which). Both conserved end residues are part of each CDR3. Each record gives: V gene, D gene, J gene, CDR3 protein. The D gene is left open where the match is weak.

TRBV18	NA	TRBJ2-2	CASSRRRDITGELFF
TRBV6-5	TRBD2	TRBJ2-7	CASSSGRVAGASEQYF
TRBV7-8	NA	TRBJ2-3	CASSPEQATDTQYF
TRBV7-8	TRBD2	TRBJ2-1	CASSPVRGGEQFF
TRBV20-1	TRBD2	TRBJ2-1	CSARDEATSGLSSYNEQFF
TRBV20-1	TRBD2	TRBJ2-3	CSAYSGGGPDTQYF
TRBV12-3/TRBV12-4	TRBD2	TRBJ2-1	CASSLSSGHNEQFF
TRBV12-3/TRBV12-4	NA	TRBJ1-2	CASTQGRFYGYTF
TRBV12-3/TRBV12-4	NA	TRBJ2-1	CASSLRGYHNEQFF
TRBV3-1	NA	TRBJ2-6	CASSQDRLISGANVLTF
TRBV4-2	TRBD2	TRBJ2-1	CASSQRRTSGEYNEQFF
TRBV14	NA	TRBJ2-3	CASSPGSTTQYF
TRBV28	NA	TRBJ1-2	CASRERDGYTF
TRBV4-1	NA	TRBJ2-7	CASSVELRGEQYF
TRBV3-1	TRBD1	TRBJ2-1	CASSLPGTGKNEQFF
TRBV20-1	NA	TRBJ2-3	CSARERGLGDTQYF